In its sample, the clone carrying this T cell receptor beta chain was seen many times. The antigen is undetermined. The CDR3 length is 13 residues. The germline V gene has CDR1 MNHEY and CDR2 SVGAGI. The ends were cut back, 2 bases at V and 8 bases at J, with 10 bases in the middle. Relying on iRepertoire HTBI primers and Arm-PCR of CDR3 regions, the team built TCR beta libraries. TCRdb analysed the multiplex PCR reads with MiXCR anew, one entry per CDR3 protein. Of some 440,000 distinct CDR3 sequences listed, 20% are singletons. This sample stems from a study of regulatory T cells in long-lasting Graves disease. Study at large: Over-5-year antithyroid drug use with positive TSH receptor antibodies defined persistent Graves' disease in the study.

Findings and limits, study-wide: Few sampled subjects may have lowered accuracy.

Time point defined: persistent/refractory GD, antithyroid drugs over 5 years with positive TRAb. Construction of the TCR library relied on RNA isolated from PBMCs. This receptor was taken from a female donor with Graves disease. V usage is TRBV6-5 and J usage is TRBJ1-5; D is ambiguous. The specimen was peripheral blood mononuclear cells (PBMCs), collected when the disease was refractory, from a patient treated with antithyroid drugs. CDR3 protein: CASSYAVFEPQHF. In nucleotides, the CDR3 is TGTGCCAGCAGTTACGCCGTATTTGAGCCCCAGCATTTT.